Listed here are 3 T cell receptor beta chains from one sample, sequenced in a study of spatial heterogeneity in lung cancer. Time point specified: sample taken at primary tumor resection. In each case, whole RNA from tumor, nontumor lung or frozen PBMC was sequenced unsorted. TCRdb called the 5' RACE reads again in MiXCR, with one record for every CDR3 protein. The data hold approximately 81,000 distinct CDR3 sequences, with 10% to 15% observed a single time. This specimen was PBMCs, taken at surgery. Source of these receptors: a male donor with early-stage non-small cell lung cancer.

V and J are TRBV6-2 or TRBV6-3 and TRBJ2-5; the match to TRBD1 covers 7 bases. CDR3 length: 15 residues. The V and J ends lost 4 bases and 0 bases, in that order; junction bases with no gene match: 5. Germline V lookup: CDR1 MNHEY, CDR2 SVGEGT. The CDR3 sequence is CASSSLDRDQETQYF. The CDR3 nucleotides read TGTGCCAGCAGTTCCCTTGACAGGGACCAAGAGACCCAGTACTTC.

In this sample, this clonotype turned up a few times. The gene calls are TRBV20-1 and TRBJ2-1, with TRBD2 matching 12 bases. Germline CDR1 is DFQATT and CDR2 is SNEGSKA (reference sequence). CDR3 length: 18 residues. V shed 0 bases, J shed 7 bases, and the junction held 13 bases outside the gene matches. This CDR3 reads CSARDVGASGGARNEQFF. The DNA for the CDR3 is TGCAGTGCTAGAGATGTGGGTGCTAGCGGGGGGGCCAGAAATGAGCAGTTCTTC.

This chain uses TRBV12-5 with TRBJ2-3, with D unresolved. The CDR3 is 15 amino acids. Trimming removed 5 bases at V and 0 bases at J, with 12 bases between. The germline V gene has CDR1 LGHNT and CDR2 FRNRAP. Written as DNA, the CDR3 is TGTGCTAGTGGTCCCGACGGTCGAAGCACAGATACGCAGTATTTT. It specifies CASGPDGRSTDTQYF.